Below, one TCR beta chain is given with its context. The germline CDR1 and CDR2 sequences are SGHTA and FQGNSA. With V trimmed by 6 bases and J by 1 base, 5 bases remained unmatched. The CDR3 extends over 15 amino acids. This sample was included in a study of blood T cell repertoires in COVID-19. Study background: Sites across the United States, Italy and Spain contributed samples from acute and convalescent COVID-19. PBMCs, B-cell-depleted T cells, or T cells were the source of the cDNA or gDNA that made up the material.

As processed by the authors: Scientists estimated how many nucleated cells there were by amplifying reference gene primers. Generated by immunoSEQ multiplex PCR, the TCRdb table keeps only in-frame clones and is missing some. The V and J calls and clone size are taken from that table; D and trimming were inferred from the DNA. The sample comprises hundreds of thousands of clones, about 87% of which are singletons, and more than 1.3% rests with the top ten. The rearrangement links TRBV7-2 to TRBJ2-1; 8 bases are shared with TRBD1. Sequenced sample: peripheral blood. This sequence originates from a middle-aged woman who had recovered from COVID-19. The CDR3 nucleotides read TGTGCCAGCAGATCCCGGACAGGGTCCTACAATGAGCAGTTCTTC. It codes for CASRSRTGSYNEQFF.